This T cell receptor beta chain was identified in a study of spatial heterogeneity in lung cancer. This clonotype was observed many times. The antigen is not known. Every individual TCR cDNA molecule carried its own unique molecular identifier, which allowed correction of PCR and sequencing errors. TCRdb redid the calling of the 5' RACE reads with MiXCR, one entry per CDR3 protein. The sample includes about 13,000 distinct CDR3 sequences, over 6.5% of them seen just once. Time point indicated: sample taken at primary tumor resection. Samples were obtained from some 70 donors, all untreated early-stage non-small cell lung cancer patients. Tumor, nontumor lung or frozen PBMC supplied whole RNA that was sequenced unsorted. Study conclusions and caveats: How many expanded intratumoral alpha and beta TCRs were present tracked the tumor mutation count, which was a count of nonsynonymous mutations.

This CDR3 is built from 14 residues. V lost 6 bases and J lost 6; bases outside the gene matches: 10. The V gene's germline CDR1 is DFQATT and CDR2 SNEGSKA (reference sequence). The specimen was lung tumor tissue, collected at surgery. The chain has TRBV20-1 and TRBJ1-5; 8 bases fit TRBD1. The clonotype was recovered from a female donor with early-stage non-small cell lung cancer. This CDR3 is CSAKWTGPGQPQHF. CDR3 DNA: TGCAGTGCAAAATGGACAGGGCCAGGTCAGCCCCAGCATTTT.